The 2 T cell receptor beta chains listed next were all sequenced from one sample in a study of T cells in Graves' hyperthyroidism and ophthalmopathy. Amplified TCR beta CDR3 regions came from RNA transcripts. RT-PCR in the first round (using the HTBI primer set) targeted the TCR CDR3. TCRdb redid the calling of the multiplex PCR reads with MiXCR, one entry per CDR3 protein. The sample shows roughly 380,000 distinct CDR3 sequences, 15% to 20% of them seen only once. Sequenced: blood. These receptors originate from a woman aged 35 to 49 with Graves' ophthalmopathy.

This clonotype was counted ten times or more. One junction end does not reproduce the germline sequence, and a read error may be involved. J is TRBJ2-5 and V is TRBV28, with TRBD1 as a possible D gene (6 bases). Germline values: CDR1 MDHEN, CDR2 SYDVKM. The CDR3 spans 16 residues. CDR3 sequence reads: CASSLRTDPYQETQYF. In DNA, the CDR3 is TGTGCCAGCAGTCTGAGGACAGACCCTTACCAGGAGACCCAGTACTTC.

Many counts were recorded for this clonotype. J is TRBJ2-7 and V is TRBV5-1, with 7 bases fitting TRBD1. Germline V gene lookup returns CDR1 SGHRS and CDR2 YFSETQ. The CDR3 has 15 residues. The V segment lost 4 bases and the J segment 0 bases; nucleotides outside the gene matches: 7. The CDR3 bases are TGCGCCAGCAGCGTGACAGGGCGGTCCTCCTACGAGCAGTACTTC. Amino acids: CASSVTGRSSYEQYF.